This T cell receptor (beta chain) was found in a study of radiotherapy plus CTLA-4 blockade in lung cancer. Clones were read by immunoSEQ multiplex PCR, and TCRdb kept only the in-frame ones, dropping some. This sample has about 93,000 clones, with roughly 88% found just once. A single count supports this clone. V was cut by 2 bases and J by 2 bases, with 6 bases left in between. The CDR3 is made up of 13 amino acids. Germline V gene sequence: CDR1 SGHVS, CDR2 FNYEAQ. The input for sequencing was peripheral blood, taken from a patient treated with radiotherapy plus ipilimumab. This sequence joins TRBV7-6 and TRBJ1-1, with no clear D. The TCR originated in a human donor with non-small cell lung cancer that progressed on radiotherapy plus ipilimumab. Here the CDR3 reads CASSLQVNTEAFF. Written as DNA, the CDR3 is TGTGCCAGCAGCTTACAAGTAAACACTGAAGCTTTCTTT.